The rows below give T cell receptor beta chains drawn from one sample of a study of blood T cell repertoires in COVID-19. Measured with immunoSEQ multiplex PCR; TCRdb has only the in-frame clones, and not every one. The data show 300,000 or so clones, with approximately 90% seen just once and 2.2% held by the top ten. Input material: peripheral blood. These receptors all stem from a young woman with COVID-19, enrolled during active disease. CDR3s include the opening cysteine and the closing phenylalanine or tryptophan. Fields, in order: CDR3 length, J gene, D gene, V gene, clone size, CDR3 protein, CDR3 DNA. D genes are given only for firm matches. Expanded clones are given a class, and other clones once, few, many or no size at all.

length: 16; J: TRBJ1-1; D: -; V: TRBV19; size: -; CDR3: CASSIDRHGGRTEAFF; DNA: TGTGCCAGTAGTATAGATCGGCATGGAGGGCGCACTGAAGCTTTCTTT
length: 13; J: TRBJ1-5; D: -; V: TRBV12-3/TRBV12-4; size: few; CDR3: CASSSNRDGAQHF; DNA: TGTGCCAGCAGTTCGAACAGGGACGGAGCCCAGCATTTT
length: 13; J: TRBJ1-1; D: -; V: TRBV6-1; size: -; CDR3: CASSDQMNTEAFF; DNA: TGTGCCAGCAGTGACCAAATGAACACTGAAGCTTTCTTT
length: 16; J: TRBJ2-3; D: -; V: TRBV7-9; size: -; CDR3: CASSLGGERASDTQYF; DNA: TGTGCCAGCAGCTTAGGGGGCGAGCGGGCTTCAGATACGCAGTATTTT
length: 17; J: TRBJ2-7; D: TRBD2; V: TRBV28; size: -; CDR3: CASSSARTSGRAAEQYF; DNA: TGTGCCAGCAGCTCTGCACGGACTAGCGGGAGAGCAGCCGAGCAGTACTTC
length: 14; J: TRBJ1-2; D: TRBD1; V: TRBV6-1; size: few; CDR3: CASSEGTGGYGYTF; DNA: TGTGCCAGCAGTGAAGGGACAGGGGGCTATGGCTACACCTTC
length: 16; J: TRBJ1-1; D: -; V: TRBV10-3; size: -; CDR3: CAISEVRGISNTEAFF; DNA: TGTGCCATCAGTGAGGTACGAGGCATTTCGAACACTGAAGCTTTCTTT
length: 13; J: TRBJ2-1; D: -; V: TRBV6-5; size: -; CDR3: CASSRQAYNEQFF; DNA: TGTGCCAGCTCGAGACAGGCCTACAATGAGCAGTTCTTC
length: 14; J: TRBJ1-4; D: TRBD1; V: TRBV5-4; size: -; CDR3: CASSTGTENEKLFF; DNA: TGTGCCAGCAGCACAGGGACAGAAAATGAAAAACTGTTTTTT
length: 16; J: TRBJ2-1; D: -; V: TRBV14; size: -; CDR3: CASSQDLDSRVNEQFF; DNA: TGTGCCAGCAGCCAAGACCTTGACAGTAGGGTCAATGAGCAGTTCTTC
length: 14; J: TRBJ2-7; D: -; V: TRBV5-5; size: -; CDR3: CASSVQVSLDEQYF; DNA: TGTGCCAGCAGCGTACAGGTTTCTCTCGACGAGCAGTACTTC
length: 13; J: TRBJ1-5; D: -; V: TRBV19; size: -; CDR3: CASSLPGNQPQHF; DNA: TGTGCCAGTAGTCTCCCCGGGAATCAGCCCCAGCATTTT
length: 14; J: TRBJ1-6; D: -; V: TRBV7-9; size: -; CDR3: CASSLVGGNSPLHF; DNA: TGTGCCAGCAGCTTAGTCGGAGGAAACTCACCCCTCCACTTT
length: 16; J: TRBJ2-5; D: TRBD1; V: TRBV5-4; size: -; CDR3: CASSNRDRGHQETQYF; DNA: TGTGCCAGCAGCAACCGGGACAGGGGGCACCAAGAGACCCAGTACTTC
length: 16; J: TRBJ2-1; D: TRBD2; V: TRBV28; size: -; CDR3: CASSPLAGGPYNEQFF; DNA: TGTGCCAGCAGTCCATTAGCGGGAGGGCCCTACAATGAGCAGTTCTTC
length: 13; J: TRBJ2-5; D: TRBD2; V: TRBV12-3/TRBV12-4; size: -; CDR3: CASSFRGDETQYF; DNA: TGTGCCAGCAGTTTTCGGGGGGATGAGACCCAGTACTTC
length: 16; J: TRBJ1-5; D: -; V: TRBV6-4; size: -; CDR3: CASSEAPGSGERPQHF; DNA: TGTGCCAGCAGTGAAGCCCCCGGGTCCGGGGAACGGCCCCAGCATTTT
length: 14; J: TRBJ1-4; D: TRBD1; V: TRBV30; size: -; CDR3: CAWSKGTGTEKLFF; DNA: TGTGCCTGGAGTAAGGGGACAGGTACAGAAAAACTGTTTTTT
length: 18; J: TRBJ1-5; D: -; V: TRBV6-1; size: -; CDR3: CASREGRGYSYSNQPQHF; DNA: TGTGCCAGCAGGGAAGGTAGGGGGTATTCCTATAGCAATCAGCCCCAGCATTTT
length: 14; J: TRBJ2-1; D: TRBD2; V: TRBV5-4; size: -; CDR3: CASSLAGGVGEQFF; DNA: TGTGCCAGCAGCTTAGCGGGAGGGGTTGGTGAGCAGTTCTTC
length: 14; J: TRBJ1-6; D: -; V: TRBV10-2; size: -; CDR3: CASSDRGPNSPLHF; DNA: TGCGCCAGCAGTGATAGGGGCCCTAATTCACCCCTCCACTTT
length: 15; J: TRBJ1-6; D: -; V: TRBV6-1; size: -; CDR3: CASSDEFSYNSPLHF; DNA: TGTGCCAGCAGTGACGAGTTTTCCTATAATTCACCCCTCCACTTT
length: 16; J: TRBJ2-7; D: TRBD2; V: TRBV5-1; size: -; CDR3: CASSLELAGLPYEQYF; DNA: TGCGCCAGCAGCTTGGAACTAGCGGGACTACCCTACGAGCAGTACTTC
length: 14; J: TRBJ1-4; D: -; V: TRBV4-1; size: -; CDR3: CASSLGEAGEKLFF; DNA: TGCGCCAGCAGCCTTGGGGAGGCGGGTGAAAAACTGTTTTTT